This TCR beta chain was sequenced for a study of cytomegalovirus exposure and HLA in healthy donors. 60 Vbeta and 13 Jbeta primers were used in PCR. In the authors' workflow: An analysis that came later counted 73 million or so unique TCR beta chains, around 10 million shared. Some clones are missing from TCRdb's copy, which holds only in-frame ones; the method was immunoSEQ multiplex PCR. The V and J calls and clone size come from that table; D and trimming were worked out from the DNA. The sample carries about 150,000 clones, roughly 70% recorded once. Notes on this clone: Its antigen is not known.

Study findings and constraints: Researchers reported in a later analysis that a missense DCLRE1C variant was tied to TCR beta V- and J-gene trimming. The CMV antigen specificity of a few CMV-associated chains was confirmed through in vitro analysis.

Trimming took 4 bases from V and 3 from J, leaving 17 bases between them. Germline loops: CDR1 SGHRS, CDR2 YFSETQ. The CDR3 sequence is 16 residues long. This clonotype originated in a man aged 25-40 years in good health and CMV-seronegative. The specimen was PBMCs. This rearrangement joins TRBV5-1 to TRBJ2-1; a possible D gene is TRBD2 (6 bases). CDR3 protein: CASSLGASANYNEQFF. CDR3 coding DNA: TGCGCCAGCAGCCTGGGAGCTAGCGCGAACTACAATGAGCAGTTCTTC.